The 8 T cell receptor beta chains below come from one sample, sequenced in a study of graft-versus-host responses after intestinal transplantation. Assay: immunoSEQ multiplex PCR; the TCRdb copy retains only in-frame clones and omits some. The table lists around 130,000 clones, more than 80% of them singletons. No antigen is known for these receptors. This specimen was unstimulated CD4+ T cells sorted from spleen or lymph node cells, taken before intestinal transplant. The receptors derive from a human donor who received an intestinal transplant.

The chain has TRBV6-5 and TRBJ2-1; 7 bases line up with TRBD2. CDR1 and CDR2 (germline): MNHEY, SVGAGI. Trimming took 0 bases from V and 2 from J; bases not matched to a gene: 4. The CDR3 runs to 16 residues. CDR3 in amino acids: CASSYSYGTTYNEQFF. In DNA, the CDR3 is TGTGCCAGCAGTTACTCATACGGGACTACCTACAATGAGCAGTTCTTC.

The chain combines TRBV9 with TRBJ2-1; D is unresolved. V lost 2 bases and J 6 bases, leaving 15 bases between the germline ends. The CDR3 length is 15 residues. The germline V gene has CDR1 SGDLS and CDR2 YYNGEE. CDR3 sequence reads: CASSVGQFSGNEQFF. The CDR3 DNA is TGTGCCAGCAGCGTCGGGCAGTTTAGTGGCAATGAGCAGTTCTTC.

This sequence joins TRBV5-5 and TRBJ1-6, with D possibly being TRBD1 (5 bases). Germline V gene sequence: CDR1 SGHKS, CDR2 YYEKEE (reference sequence). The CDR3 is made up of 16 amino acids. Trimming took 1 base from V and 0 from J, leaving 8 bases between them. The CDR3 protein is CASSLKGSSYNSPLHF. CDR3 bases: TGTGCCAGCAGCTTGAAGGGGAGCTCCTATAATTCACCCCTCCACTTT. The full variable domain, its missing parts supplied by reference TRBV5-5 and TRBJ1-6, is DAGVTQSPTHLIKTRGQQVTLRCSPISGHKSVSWYQQVLGQGPQFIFQYYEKEERGRGNFPDRFSARQFPNYSSELNVNALLLGDSALYLCASSLKGSSYNSPLHFGNGTRLTVT.

The chain uses TRBV5-5 and TRBJ2-7, with D tentatively TRBD1 (5 bases). V dropped 2 bases and J dropped 3 bases, with 12 bases sitting between them. In germline, CDR1 is SGHKS, CDR2 YYEKEE (reference sequence). The CDR3 consists of 14 residues. CDR3 amino acids: CASSFFPGNYEQYF. DNA for the CDR3: TGTGCCAGCAGCTTTTTCCCAGGGAACTACGAGCAGTACTTC.

The chain has TRBV14 and TRBJ1-6; D is unresolved. CDR1 and CDR2 from the germline V gene are SGHDN and FVKESK. The CDR3 runs to 14 residues. The V end was cut by 6 bases, the J end by 9 bases, with 15 bases between. The CDR3 sequence is CASSQKPIVSPLHF. The CDR3 DNA sequence: TGTGCCAGCAGTCAAAAGCCCATCGTTTCACCCCTCCACTTT.

The V gene is TRBV7-3, the J gene TRBJ2-7; TRBD1 aligns across 11 bases. The V and J ends lost 2 bases and 1 base, in that order; junction bases with no gene match: 1. Germline CDR1 reads SGHTA; CDR2 reads FQGTGA. This CDR3 spans 15 amino acids. In DNA, the CDR3 is TGTGCCAGCAGCTTAGGGACAGGGGGATCCTACGAGCAGTACTTC. Translated, it gives CASSLGTGGSYEQYF.

V is TRBV15 and J is TRBJ2-1; D not certain. Trimming pared 1 base from V and 4 bases from J, leaving 14 bases between. The germline V gene has CDR1 LNHNV and CDR2 YYDKDF (reference sequence). CDR3 size: 16 residues. The CDR3 bases are TGTGCCACCAGCAGAGCGGTAGGACCTGCATACAATGAGCAGTTCTTC. Encoded protein: CATSRAVGPAYNEQFF.

This clone was detected a few times. This chain links TRBV6-6 with TRBJ1-1; D gene ambiguous. The V gene lost 2 bases and the J gene lost 1 base, with 5 bases spanning the gap. The germline CDR1 and CDR2 sequences are MNHNY and SVGAGI (reference sequence). CDR3 length: 13 residues. The CDR3 DNA sequence: TGTGCCAGCAGTTACGTCGCGAACACTGAAGCTTTCTTT. Translated, it gives CASSYVANTEAFF.